The clone carrying this TCR beta chain was picked up many times. Its cognate antigen is unknown. This sample was included in a study of HIV-infected patients and healthy controls. Points from the study as a whole: Significantly higher mean Gini indices appeared in HIV-infected repertoires, possibly reflecting oligoclonality.

cDNA was made from 500 ng RNA using alpha and beta constant primers. Using multiplexing indices, alpha and beta chain libraries were generated apart by chain-specific third strand synthesis. TCRdb re-derived calls from the 5' RACE reads in MiXCR, one entry per CDR3 protein. The sample has under 15,000 distinct CDR3 sequences, approximately 11% seen once. Per germline, CDR1 SEHNR and CDR2 FQNEAQ (reference sequence). CDR3 size: 12 residues. The ends were cut back, 4 bases at V and 11 bases at J, with 12 bases in the middle. Whole blood was used without fractionation, so all unsorted peripheral T cells were included. RNA came from 2 to 2.5 ml of peripheral blood.

The chain combines TRBV7-9 with TRBJ2-1; D gene uncertain. The clonotype was recovered from an adult in good health. The material sequenced was blood. CDR3 coding DNA: TGTGCCAGCAGCTCGCCCGGTGGGCAGCAGTTCTTC. Translating gives CASSSPGGQQFF.